The clone carrying this T cell receptor beta chain occurred once. Antigen unknown. The record originates from a study of T cells in Graves' hyperthyroidism and ophthalmopathy. Notes on the study in general: Separating ophthalmopathy from stable hyperthyroidism was achieved by a 13 V-J model. A median around 6.4 months before onset, the model predicted ophthalmopathy. Researchers found most expanded thyroid clonotypes above 0.001 in blood as well.

The TCR beta CDR3 regions underwent amplification using RNA transcripts as the source. The HTBI primer set drove a first-round RT-PCR of the TCR CDR3. TCRdb re-called the multiplex PCR reads through MiXCR, storing one row per CDR3 protein. The sample records roughly 500,000 distinct CDR3 sequences, about half being singletons. This sequence originates from an adult woman with Graves' disease, either hyperthyroidism or ophthalmopathy (not recorded which). The sequenced sample consisted of peripheral blood or thyroid tissue (not recorded which).

The CDR3 region has the DNA TGTGCCAGCGGCCGAACCGGGCCCCGGTACTTC. As protein: CASGRTGPRYF. The gene calls are TRBV7-8 and TRBJ2-5; D is ambiguous. The CDR3 contains 11 residues. CDR1 and CDR2 (germline): SGHVS, FQNEAQ. The V gene lost 8 bases and the J gene lost 13 bases, with 17 bases spanning the gap.